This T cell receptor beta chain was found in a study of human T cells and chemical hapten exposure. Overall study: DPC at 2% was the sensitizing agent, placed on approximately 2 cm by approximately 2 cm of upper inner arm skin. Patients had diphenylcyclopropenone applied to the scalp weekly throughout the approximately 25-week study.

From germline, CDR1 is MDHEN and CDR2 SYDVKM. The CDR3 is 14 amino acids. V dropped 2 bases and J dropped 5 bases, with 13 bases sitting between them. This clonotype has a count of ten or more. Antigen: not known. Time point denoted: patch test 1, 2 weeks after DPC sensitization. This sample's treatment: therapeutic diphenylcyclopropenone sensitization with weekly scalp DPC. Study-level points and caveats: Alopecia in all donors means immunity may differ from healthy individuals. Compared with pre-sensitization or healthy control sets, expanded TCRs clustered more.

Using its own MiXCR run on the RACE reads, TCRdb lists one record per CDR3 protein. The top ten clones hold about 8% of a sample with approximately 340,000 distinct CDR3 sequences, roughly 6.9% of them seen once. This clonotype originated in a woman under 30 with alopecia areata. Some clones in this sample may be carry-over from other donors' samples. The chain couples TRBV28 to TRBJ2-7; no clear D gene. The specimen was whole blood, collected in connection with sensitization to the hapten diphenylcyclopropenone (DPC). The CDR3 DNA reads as TGTGCCAGCAGTTTAATATGGGGTCGGAACGAGCAGTACTTC. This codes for CASSLIWGRNEQYF.